A single sample is the source of the 22 T cell receptor beta chains below, sequenced in a study of blood T cells in healthy people across ages (dated by TCRdb to about 2015). Libraries were prepared through 5' RACE. Sequencer: Illumina HiSeq 2500. A second 7 to 11 cycle PCR used a sample-barcoded 5' primer and a J-beta primer mix. TCRdb took the public reads, trimmed them with fastp at Q25, ran MiXCR for clone calling and kept in-frame beta chains. Each CDR3 protein appears once, grouped with its most common genes and DNA. In all, the sample holds 1.5 million to 2 million distinct CDR3 sequences, and approximately 28% of those were seen once. In total, the top ten clones hold over 7% of the sample. Sequences were obtained from blood. Source of these receptors: a young woman in good health.

This chain uses TRBV7-2 with TRBJ1-2, with 8 bases identical to TRBD1. In germline, CDR1 is SGHTA, CDR2 FQGNSA. The CDR3 spans 17 residues. V dropped 0 bases and J dropped 7; count of bases not matched to a gene: 13. CDR3 sequence reads: CASSLATWTGRGGGYTF. As DNA, the CDR3 is TGTGCCAGCAGCTTAGCCACCTGGACAGGGCGGGGGGGTGGCTACACCTTC.

Only a few counts were recorded for this clonotype. V usage is TRBV5-1 and J usage is TRBJ2-5; 7 bases fit TRBD1. The CDR3 extends over 15 amino acids. Germline values: CDR1 SGHRS, CDR2 YFSETQ. V lost 4 bases to trimming and J lost 3 bases; unmatched junction nucleotides: 9. CDR3 in amino acids: CASSRFIGTEETQYF. The CDR3 bases are TGCGCCAGCAGCCGGTTTATCGGGACAGAAGAGACCCAGTACTTC. Using reference TRBV5-1 and TRBJ2-5 for the parts outside the CDR3, the full variable domain is KAGVTQTPRYLIKTRGQQVTLSCSPISGHRSVSWYQQTPGQGLQFLFEYFSETQRNKGNFPGRFSGRQFSNSRSEMNVSTLELGDSALYLCASSRFIGTEETQYFGPGTRLLVL.

J is TRBJ2-7 and V is TRBV5-1, with D unresolved. CDR3 length: 15 amino acids. Trimming took 1 base from V and 4 from J, leaving 15 bases between them. Germline CDR1 SGHRS, CDR2 YFSETQ. The CDR3 DNA is TGCGCCAGCAGCTTGAGGGAAAGGGCGGATTACGAGCAGTACTTC. Translation gives CASSLRERADYEQYF.

The rearrangement links TRBV12-3 or TRBV12-4 to TRBJ1-4; 11 nucleotides match TRBD1. CDR3 size: 15 residues. Trimming at V came to 6 bases and at J to 8 bases, leaving 8 bases not matched to a gene. The CDR3 reads CASSPVGTGGEKLFF. CDR3 sequence (DNA): TGTGCCAGCAGCCCGGTCGGGACAGGGGGAGAAAAACTGTTTTTT.

V is TRBV5-5 and J is TRBJ1-4; tentatively, D is TRBD1 (6 bases). This CDR3 spans 16 amino acids. CDR1 SGHKS and CDR2 YYEKEE come from the germline V gene (reference sequence). V was clipped by 3 bases and J by 4 bases, with 16 bases between them. The CDR3 DNA is TGTGCCAGCAGCTCCTCCCCACAGGGACGTAATGAAAAACTGTTTTTT. This codes for CASSSSPQGRNEKLFF. Filled out from reference TRBV5-5 and TRBJ1-4, the complete variable domain reads DAGVTQSPTHLIKTRGQQVTLRCSPISGHKSVSWYQQVLGQGPQFIFQYYEKEERGRGNFPDRFSARQFPNYSSELNVNALLLGDSALYLCASSSSPQGRNEKLFFGSGTQLSVL.

The chain combines TRBV6-6 with TRBJ2-3; 14 bases match TRBD2. The V gene's germline CDR1 is MNHNY and CDR2 SVGAGI (reference sequence). The CDR3 loop spans 17 amino acids. V dropped 5 bases and J dropped 6; count of bases not matched to a gene: 10. The CDR3 spells CASSNGGLAGAPDTQYF. The CDR3 coding sequence is TGTGCCAGCAGTAACGGGGGACTAGCGGGGGCTCCCGATACGCAGTATTTT.

This clonotype was seen a few times. This rearrangement joins TRBV20-1 to TRBJ2-3; 9 positions agree with TRBD2. Germline values: CDR1 DFQATT, CDR2 SNEGSKA (reference sequence). This CDR3 contains 16 residues. J lost 5 bases, V lost 5 bases, and 14 bases had no gene match. CDR3 loop: CSAGRGGAEVKDTQYF. CDR3 bases: TGCAGTGCTGGGCGCGGGGGGGCCGAGGTTAAAGATACGCAGTATTTT.

The rearrangement joins TRBV12-3 or TRBV12-4 to TRBJ2-7; 8 bases match TRBD1. The CDR3 has 15 residues. The J segment lost 4 bases and the V segment lost 4 bases, leaving 9 bases of the junction unmatched. CDR3 sequence: CASSSDRGGRYEQYF. In nucleotides, the CDR3 is TGTGCCAGCAGTTCCGACAGGGGCGGAAGATACGAGCAGTACTTC.

This clonotype has more than one count but fewer than ten. V is TRBV6-2 or TRBV6-3 and J is TRBJ2-1; D is unclear. The CDR3 runs to 15 residues. CDR1 and CDR2 from the germline V gene are MNHEY and SVGEGT. With 5 bases removed from V and 4 bases from J, the gap between germline ends came to 15 bases. CDR3 residues: CASSPRIRTYNEQFF. The DNA of the CDR3 is TGTGCCAGCAGTCCCCGAATTAGGACGTACAATGAGCAGTTCTTC.

The chain couples TRBV11-2 to TRBJ2-5; D call uncertain. This CDR3 region has 15 residues. Germline CDR1 reads SGHAT; CDR2 reads FQNNGV. V lost 5 bases and J 5 bases, leaving 18 bases between the germline ends. The CDR3 spells CASSAPGSLKETQYF. CDR3 nucleotide sequence: TGTGCCAGCAGCGCACCGGGTTCTCTGAAGGAGACCCAGTACTTC.

The V call is TRBV5-6, the J call TRBJ2-5; 9 nucleotides line up with TRBD1. V trimming: 5 bases; J trimming: 4 bases; junction bases outside the gene matches: 6. Germline CDR1 SGHDT, CDR2 YYEEEE. The length of the CDR3 is 14 residues. In DNA form, the CDR3 reads TGTGCCAGCAGGCGGACAGGGGTGGGAGAGACCCAGTACTTC. Translating gives CASRRTGVGETQYF. Together with reference TRBV5-6 and TRBJ2-5, the CDR3 gives the full variable domain: DAGVTQSPTHLIKTRGQQVTLRCSPKSGHDTVSWYQQALGQGPQFIFQYYEEEERQRGNFPDRFSGHQFPNYSSELNVNALLLGDSALYLCASRRTGVGETQYFGPGTRLLVL.

In regard to this clonotype: A much larger clonotype is one base distant, so this may be a read error. This is likely a read error, given that the CDR3 carries no conserved phenylalanine or tryptophan at its end. The rearrangement joins TRBV9 to TRBJ2-1, with D perhaps being TRBD1 or TRBD2 (6 bases each). This CDR3 is 14 amino acids long. Germline-derived CDR1 and CDR2 are SGDLS and YYNGEE. Trimming shortened V by 6 bases and J by 7 bases, and 17 bases separated the two germline ends. The CDR3 reads CASTTGSAGNEQFV. CDR3 in DNA: TGTGCCAGCACGACAGGCTCTGCGGGGAATGAGCAGTTCGTC.

Worth noting for this clonotype: A much larger clone differs from this one at a single base, so this may be a read error. This rearrangement joins TRBV3-1 to TRBJ2-7; 8 nucleotides line up with TRBD1. Germline assignment: CDR1 LGHDT and CDR2 YNNKEL (reference sequence). CDR3 length equals 15 residues. The CDR3 loop reads CASSPGTGFSYELYF. In DNA form, the CDR3 reads TGTGCCAGCAGTCCCGGGACAGGTTTTTCCTACGAGCTGTACTTC.

This clonotype has only a few counts. The rearrangement links TRBV12-3 or TRBV12-4 to TRBJ1-2; 8 bases fit TRBD1. CDR3 length equals 12 residues. With 10 bases clipped from V and 7 bases from J, the junction kept 8 bases outside the gene matches. Here the CDR3 reads CATSTGEGGYTF. The CDR3 coding sequence is TGTGCCACCTCGACAGGGGAGGGTGGCTACACCTTC.

In regard to this clonotype: A much bigger clone sits one base away, suggesting this may be a read error. The chain uses TRBV6-5 and TRBJ2-5; the D gene is possibly TRBD1 (6 bases). Germline CDR1 is MNHEY and CDR2 is SVGAGI. CDR3 length: 13 residues. CDR3 nucleotides: TGTACCAGCAGTACGAGGACAGAAGAGACCCAGTACTTC. Translation gives CTSSTRTEETQYF.

This clonotype has at least ten counts. J is TRBJ2-7 and V is TRBV5-4, with a tentative D call TRBD2 (5 bases). The germline V gene encodes CDR1 SGHNT and CDR2 YYREEE (reference sequence). Trimming took 3 bases from V and 5 from J, leaving 12 bases between them. The CDR3 loop spans 13 amino acids. CDR3 sequence reads: CASSSPERDEQYF. DNA for the CDR3: TGTGCCAGCAGCTCCCCTGAGAGGGACGAGCAGTACTTC.

The chain couples TRBV2 to TRBJ2-7, with D possibly TRBD2 on 6 matching bases. This CDR3 is 15 amino acids long. Trimming pared 8 bases from V and 1 base from J, leaving 18 bases between. Per germline, CDR1 SNHLY and CDR2 FYNNEI. CDR3 loop: CASRTTSQTSYEQYF. The CDR3 coding sequence is TGTGCCAGCCGGACTACTAGCCAAACATCCTACGAGCAGTACTTC.

This clonotype appeared many times. The rearrangement uses TRBV9 and TRBJ2-1, with D perhaps given as TRBD1 or TRBD2 (5 bases each). Germline-derived CDR1 and CDR2 are SGDLS and YYNGEE. The CDR3 length is 17 residues. The ends were cut back, 0 bases at V and 7 bases at J, with 20 bases in the middle. The DNA for the CDR3 is TGTGCCAGCAGCGTAGGGATAGGAACAGGCAGGAGGAATGAGCAGTTCTTC. This encodes CASSVGIGTGRRNEQFF. Variable domain in full (rest from reference TRBV9 and TRBJ2-1): DSGVTQTPKHLITATGQRVTLRCSPRSGDLSVYWYQQSLDQGLQFLIQYYNGEERAKGNILERFSAQQFPDLHSELNLSSLELGDSALYFCASSVGIGTGRRNEQFFGPGTRLTVL.

V is TRBV12-3 or TRBV12-4 and J is TRBJ1-2; the D gene is possibly TRBD1 (6 bases). Trimming cost V 6 bases and J 8 bases, with 16 bases left between them. The CDR3 is made up of 13 amino acids. CDR3 coding DNA: TGTGCCAGCAGAGACAACAGGGATCGCGGCTACACCTTC. It encodes CASRDNRDRGYTF.

Of note for this clonotype: Being one base from a much bigger clone, this may be a read error. Here the CDR3 omits its conserved ending phenylalanine or tryptophan, so a read error is the likely source. The chain carries TRBV5-1 and TRBJ2-4, with TRBD2 matching 7 bases. Near its end, the DNA agrees better with TRBJ2-7, so the J call may be wrong. The CDR3 runs 15 residues. Germline assignment: CDR1 SGHRS and CDR2 YFSETQ. Written as DNA, the CDR3 is TGCGCCAGCAGCTTGGAGGGACTACCACGGGTCGAGCAGTACTGC. Protein sequence: CASSLEGLPRVEQYC.

V gene TRBV20-1 combines with J gene TRBJ1-2; no clear D gene. Germline V CDR1 and CDR2: DFQATT, SNEGSKA (reference sequence). V was clipped by 6 bases and J by 5 bases, with 16 bases between them. This CDR3 is 13 amino acids long. As DNA, the CDR3 is TGCAGTGCCACACCTCGCACAGAGTATGGCTACACCTTC. This codes for CSATPRTEYGYTF.

This sequence joins TRBV5-1 and TRBJ1-6; TRBD1 might be the D (5 bases). The CDR3 has 15 residues. Trimming pared 7 bases from V and 9 bases from J, leaving 20 bases between. Germline loops: CDR1 SGHRS, CDR2 YFSETQ. The DNA for the CDR3 is TGCGCCAGCGGGGCGTCGTCGGGTAACGGTTCACCCCTCCACTTT. Translation: CASGASSGNGSPLHF.